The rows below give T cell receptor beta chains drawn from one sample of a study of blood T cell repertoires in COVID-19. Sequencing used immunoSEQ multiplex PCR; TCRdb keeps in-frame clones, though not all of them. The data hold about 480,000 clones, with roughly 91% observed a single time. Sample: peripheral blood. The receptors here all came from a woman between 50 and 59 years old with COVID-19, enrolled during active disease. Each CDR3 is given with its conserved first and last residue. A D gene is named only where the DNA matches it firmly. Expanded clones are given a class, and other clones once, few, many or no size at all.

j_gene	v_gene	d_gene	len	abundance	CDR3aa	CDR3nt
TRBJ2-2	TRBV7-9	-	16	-	CASRVAATANTGELFF	TGTGCCAGCAGAGTAGCGGCCACCGCGAACACCGGGGAGCTGTTTTTT
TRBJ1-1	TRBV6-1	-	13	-	CASSEPPGTEAFF	TGTGCCAGCAGTGAACCCCCCGGGACTGAAGCTTTCTTT
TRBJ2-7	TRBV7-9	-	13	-	CASSFGGPYEQYF	TGTGCCAGCAGCTTCGGGGGGCCCTACGAGCAGTACTTC
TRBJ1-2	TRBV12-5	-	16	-	CASGLVLGGINYGYTF	TGTGCTAGTGGTTTGGTACTAGGAGGGATTAACTATGGCTACACCTTC
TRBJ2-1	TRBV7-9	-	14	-	CASSLGSSYNEQFF	TGTGCCAGCAGCTTAGGGAGCTCCTACAATGAGCAGTTCTTC
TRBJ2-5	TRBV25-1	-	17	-	CASSEVELAPYQETQYF	TGTGCCAGCAGTGAGGTGGAGCTAGCCCCGTACCAAGAGACCCAGTACTTC
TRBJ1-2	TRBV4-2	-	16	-	CASSQDGRAHNYGYTF	TGTGCCAGCAGCCAAGATGGCAGGGCCCATAACTATGGCTACACCTTC
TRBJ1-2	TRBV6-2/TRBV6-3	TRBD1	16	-	CASSQSPGGRNYGYTF	TGTGCCAGCAGTCAATCACCAGGGGGCAGGAACTATGGCTACACCTTC
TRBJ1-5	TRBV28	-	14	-	CASSLHHTRRAQHF	TGTGCCAGCAGTTTACATCACACCCGGAGGGCCCAGCATTTT
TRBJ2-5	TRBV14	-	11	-	CASSHGRTQYF	TGTGCCAGCAGCCATGGGCGGACCCAGTACTTC
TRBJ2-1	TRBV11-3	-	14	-	CASSPRRGPNEQFF	TGTGCCAGCAGCCCTCGGAGAGGGCCCAATGAGCAGTTCTTC
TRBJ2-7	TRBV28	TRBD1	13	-	CASLQGRTYEQYF	TGTGCCAGCCTACAGGGGAGAACCTACGAGCAGTACTTC
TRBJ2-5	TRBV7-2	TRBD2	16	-	CASSLGSGGAQETQYF	TGTGCCAGCAGCTTAGGGAGCGGGGGGGCTCAAGAGACCCAGTACTTC
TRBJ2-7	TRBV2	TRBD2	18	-	CASSVTLAGESSSYEQYF	TGTGCCAGCAGTGTAACCCTAGCGGGGGAATCTAGCTCCTACGAGCAGTACTTC
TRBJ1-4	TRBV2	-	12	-	CASRQINEKLFF	TGTGCCAGCAGACAGATTAATGAAAAACTGTTTTTT
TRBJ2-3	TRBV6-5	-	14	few	CASRQQISTDTQYF	TGTGCCAGCAGGCAACAGATTAGCACAGATACGCAGTATTTT
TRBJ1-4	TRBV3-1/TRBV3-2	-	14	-	CASSQDLTNEKLFF	TGTGCCAGCAGCCAAGATCTAACTAATGAAAAACTGTTTTTT
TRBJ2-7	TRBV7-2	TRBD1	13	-	CASSTRQGYEQYF	TGTGCCAGCAGCACCCGACAGGGATACGAGCAGTACTTC
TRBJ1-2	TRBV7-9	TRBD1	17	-	CASTRTGGKGRDYGYTF	TGTGCCAGCACCAGGACAGGGGGCAAGGGTCGGGACTATGGCTACACCTTC
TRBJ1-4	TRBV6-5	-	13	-	CASSRLLNEKLFF	TGTGCCAGCAGCCGTCTTCTTAATGAAAAACTGTTTTTT
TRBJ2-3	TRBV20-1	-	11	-	CSAEVAFTQYF	TGCAGTGCGGAGGTTGCGTTCACGCAGTATTTT
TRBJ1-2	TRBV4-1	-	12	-	CASSSGIHGYTF	TGCGCCAGCAGCTCGGGGATTCATGGCTACACCTTC
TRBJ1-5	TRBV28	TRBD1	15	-	CASSFGGQVDQPQHF	TGTGCCAGCAGTTTCGGGGGACAGGTTGATCAGCCCCAGCATTTT
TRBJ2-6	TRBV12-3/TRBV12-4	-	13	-	CASRGLGANVLTF	TGTGCCAGCAGGGGACTGGGGGCCAACGTCCTGACTTTC
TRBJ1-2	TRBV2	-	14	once	CASPGTLDNYGYTF	TGTGCCAGCCCTGGGACACTTGACAACTATGGCTACACCTTC
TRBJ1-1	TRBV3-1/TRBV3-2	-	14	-	CASSQVEGGTEAFF	TGTGCCAGCAGCCAAGTCGAAGGAGGCACTGAAGCTTTCTTT
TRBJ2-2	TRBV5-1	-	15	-	CASSQGTSNTGELFF	TGCGCCAGCAGCCAAGGGACTTCTAACACCGGGGAGCTGTTTTTT
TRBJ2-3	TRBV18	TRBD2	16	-	CASSQPLAGPTDTQYF	TGTGCCAGCTCACAACCTTTAGCGGGGCCCACAGATACGCAGTATTTT
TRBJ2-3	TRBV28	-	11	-	CASSEVDTQYF	TGTGCCAGCAGTGAGGTGGATACGCAGTATTTT
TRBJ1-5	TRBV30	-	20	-	CAWSLFSGGLTPESNQPQHF	TGTGCCTGGAGCCTTTTCTCTGGGGGACTCACTCCCGAAAGCAATCAGCCCCAGCATTTT
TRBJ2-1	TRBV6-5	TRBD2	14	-	CASSYGLADNEQFF	TGTGCCAGCAGTTATGGGCTAGCGGACAATGAGCAGTTCTTC
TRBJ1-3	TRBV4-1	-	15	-	CASSQDPTTGNTIYF	TGCGCCAGCAGCCAAGATCCTACCACTGGAAACACCATATATTTT
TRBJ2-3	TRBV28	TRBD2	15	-	CASSLGTSGPDTQYF	TGTGCCAGCAGTTTAGGGACTAGCGGGCCAGATACGCAGTATTTT
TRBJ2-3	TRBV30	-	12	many	CAWSVRPDTQYF	TGTGCCTGGAGTGTTCGTCCAGATACGCAGTATTTT
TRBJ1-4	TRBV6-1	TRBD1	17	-	CASSEAGGTGEEEKLFF	TGTGCCAGCAGTGAAGCAGGCGGGACAGGGGAGGAAGAAAAACTGTTTTTT
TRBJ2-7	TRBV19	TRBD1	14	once	CASSIGDRGYEQYF	TGTGCCAGTAGTATCGGGGACAGGGGTTACGAGCAGTACTTC
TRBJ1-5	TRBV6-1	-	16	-	CASSALAGARNQPQHF	TGTGCCAGCAGTGCCCTGGCAGGGGCAAGAAATCAGCCCCAGCATTTT
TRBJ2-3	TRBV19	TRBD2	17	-	CASSFLALAGGTDTQYF	TGTGCCAGTAGTTTCCTGGCACTAGCGGGGGGTACAGATACGCAGTATTTT
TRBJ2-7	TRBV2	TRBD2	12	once	CASMGLPLEQYF	TGTGCCAGCATGGGACTACCCCTCGAGCAGTACTTC
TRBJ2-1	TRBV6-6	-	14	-	CASVQGQPRDEQFF	TGTGCCAGCGTTCAAGGACAGCCACGCGATGAGCAGTTCTTC
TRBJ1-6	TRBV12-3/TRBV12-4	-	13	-	CASSPTKVSPLHF	TGTGCCAGCAGTCCGACAAAGGTTTCACCCCTCCACTTT
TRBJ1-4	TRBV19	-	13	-	CASNRGTNEKLFF	TGTGCCAGTAATCGGGGGACTAATGAAAAACTGTTTTTT
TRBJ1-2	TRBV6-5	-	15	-	CASSFKGGGAYGYTF	TGTGCCAGCAGCTTCAAGGGGGGGGGAGCCTATGGCTACACCTTC
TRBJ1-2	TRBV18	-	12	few	CASSPGSYGYTF	TGTGCCAGCTCACCCGGGTCCTATGGCTACACCTTC